A selection of T cell receptor beta chains follows, all from one sample in a study of T cell responses to AZD1222 COVID-19 vaccine. Sequenced by immunoSEQ multiplex PCR; TCRdb stores in-frame clones only, minus some. The data show about 160,000 clones, just over 90% seen once. The starting material was peripheral blood, obtained on day 0 of AZD1222 vaccination. The receptor source for this set is an adult in good health. Each CDR3 is given with its conserved first and last residue. Fields, in order: CDR3 protein, V gene, J gene.

CSVESEDFRGNTIYF,TRBV29-1,TRBJ1-3
CASSPRTSGGPRSYNEQFF,TRBV6-2/TRBV6-3,TRBJ2-1
CASSLDANRRQFF,TRBV5-1,TRBJ2-1
CASSGLAGDPSYNEQFF,TRBV6-1,TRBJ2-1
CATSAPSYSTDTQYF,TRBV24-1,TRBJ2-3
CSASTLPHSNQPQHF,TRBV20-1,TRBJ1-5
CASSASTGGAVEKLFF,TRBV5-1,TRBJ1-4
CSVVDSRQAFF,TRBV29-1,TRBJ1-1
CASSRSTPNEKLFF,TRBV3-1/TRBV3-2,TRBJ1-4
CASRETGGSEKLFF,TRBV6-5,TRBJ1-4
CSASRGGTEAFF,TRBV20-1,TRBJ1-1
CSVNRDRAEAFF,TRBV29-1,TRBJ1-1
CASSPLGAATSGYTF,TRBV27,TRBJ1-2
CASNRGADNNEQFF,TRBV5-4,TRBJ2-1
CASSRGGGGYEQYF,TRBV18,TRBJ2-7
CASSILAGRQETQYF,TRBV19,TRBJ2-5
CASTPGRRTEAFF,TRBV11-3,TRBJ1-1
CATRDNVGAHEQFF,TRBV5-1,TRBJ2-1
CAGSQPQHF,TRBV30,TRBJ1-5
CAWMALQGSGYTF,TRBV30,TRBJ1-2
CASKDSDSNQPQHF,TRBV28,TRBJ1-5
CASSEEGISSPLHF,TRBV2,TRBJ1-6
CASSQYSMNTEAFF,TRBV4-1,TRBJ1-1
CASSPRRAAGGKETQYF,TRBV4-1,TRBJ2-5
CASSPYSSGSYGYTF,TRBV23-1,TRBJ1-2
CASSTLAGGPNTQYF,TRBV5-1,TRBJ2-3
CASRRQGGLTEAFF,TRBV7-9,TRBJ1-1
CASRPLQGFTDTQYF,TRBV2,TRBJ2-3
CASSEPPQGLRSPLHF,TRBV6-1,TRBJ1-6
CASSQESRQNSNQPQHF,TRBV3-1/TRBV3-2,TRBJ1-5
CATSSGPNYGYTF,TRBV24-1,TRBJ1-2